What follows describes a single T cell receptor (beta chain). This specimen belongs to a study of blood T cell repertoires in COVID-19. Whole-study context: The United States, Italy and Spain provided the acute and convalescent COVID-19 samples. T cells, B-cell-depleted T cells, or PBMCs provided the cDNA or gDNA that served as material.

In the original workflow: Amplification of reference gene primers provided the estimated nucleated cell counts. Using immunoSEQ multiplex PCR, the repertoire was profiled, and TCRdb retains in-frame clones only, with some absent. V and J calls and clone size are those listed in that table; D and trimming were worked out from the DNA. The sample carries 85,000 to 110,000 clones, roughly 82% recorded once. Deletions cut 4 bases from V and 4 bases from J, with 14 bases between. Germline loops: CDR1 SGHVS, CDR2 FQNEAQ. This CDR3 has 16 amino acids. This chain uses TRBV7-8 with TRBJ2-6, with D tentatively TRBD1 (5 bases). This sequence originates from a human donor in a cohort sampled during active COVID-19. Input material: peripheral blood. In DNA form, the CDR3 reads TGTGCCAGCAGCTCTATCAGGGTAGCCGGGGCCAACGTCCTGACTTTC. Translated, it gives CASSSIRVAGANVLTF.